The entry below describes one TCR beta chain. Per germline, CDR1 LGHNT and CDR2 FRNRAP. There are 12 residues in the CDR3. Trimming took 6 bases from V and 8 from J, leaving 11 bases between them. The sample comes from a study of OX40 agonist ivuxolimab in advanced cancers. Assay used: immunoSEQ multiplex PCR; TCRdb lists only in-frame clones, some missing. Of around 140,000 clones in the sample, approximately 94% are singletons; the top ten hold 1%. V gene TRBV12-5 combines with J gene TRBJ2-1; no clear D. The receptor was isolated from an adult with an advanced solid tumor such as melanoma, head and neck, liver or kidney cancer. The starting material was CD4+ or CD8+ T cells sorted from blood, obtained in a trial of the OX40 agonist ivuxolimab. CDR3 region: CASGLKGYEQFF. The CDR3 DNA sequence: TGTGCTAGTGGCCTAAAGGGCTATGAGCAGTTCTTC.